The 2 T cell receptor beta chains below come from one sample, sequenced in a study of graft-versus-host responses after intestinal transplantation (dated by TCRdb to 2020 to 2023). The intended sense of this specimen's time point label: cells obtained before transplantation from donor or recipient. The library came from the immunoSEQ multiplex PCR assay. Entries here come from immuneACCESS through TCRdb and include only in-frame sequences with V and J called. Some clones fail to appear in such tables; in the studies checked, an unresolved V gene covers under half of the shortfall, and the cause of the remainder is unknown. This sample has 90,000 to 120,000 clones in its table, and approximately 90% of those were observed once. The leading ten clones occupy 0.71% of the sample. Their antigens remain unidentified. Sequenced here: unstimulated CD4+ T cells sorted from spleen or lymph node cells, sampled before transplant. The receptors come from a human donor who was the organ donor for an intestinal transplant.

This sequence joins TRBV28 and TRBJ1-1, with unresolved D. This CDR3 has 14 residues. Germline-derived CDR1 and CDR2 are MDHEN and SYDVKM. V was clipped by 2 bases and J by 1 base, with 8 bases between them. Here the CDR3 reads CASSLGKRNTEAFF. CDR3 bases: TGTGCCAGCAGTTTAGGGAAAAGGAACACTGAAGCTTTCTTT. The entire variable domain, with the rest obtained from reference TRBV28 and TRBJ1-1, is as follows: DVKVTQSSRYLVKRTGEKVFLECVQDMDHENMFWYRQDPGLGLRLIYFSYDVKMKEKGDIPEGYSVSREKKERFSLILESASTNQTSMYLCASSLGKRNTEAFFGQGTRLTVV.

The V call is TRBV30, the J call TRBJ2-3; D is uncertain. Germline V lookup: CDR1 GTSNPN, CDR2 SVGIG (reference sequence). Deletions cut 0 bases from V and 0 bases from J, with 7 bases between. The CDR3 is 14 residues long. This chain's CDR3 is CAWSVQRSTDTQYF. The CDR3 coding sequence is TGTGCCTGGAGTGTACAGAGGAGCACAGATACGCAGTATTTT.